This T cell receptor (beta chain) appears in the sequencing data of a study of T-cell reconstitution after alpha-beta-depleted transplantation in children. General study findings and limits: Surviving thymic progenitors and recipient T cells were the source of high TCRbeta diversity at day 60 in some patients. At the one-year point after transplant, T-cell counts and TCRbeta diversity were found to come mostly from T cells that had been newly produced. About two months after transplant, alpha-beta T cells reportedly came from several hundred expanded graft clones.

In the case of this clonotype: The antigen is unknown.

The CDR3 extends over 13 amino acids. V was trimmed by 2 bases and J by 5 bases, leaving 9 bases between them. The germline CDR1 and CDR2 sequences are MGHRA and YSYEKL. For TCRbeta, the library was prepared with unique molecular identifiers. MiXCR was run by TCRdb on the PCR reads, yielding one entry per CDR3 protein. The sample holds 540,000 or so distinct CDR3 sequences, under 30% seen once. The sequence was collected from a boy younger than two who had a stem cell transplant for acute myeloid leukemia, so the T cells may come from the graft donor. The material sequenced was PBMCs, mostly from graft donor cells, taken 360 days after TCRalphabeta/CD19-depleted stem cell transplant. The V and J genes are TRBV4-1 and TRBJ2-5; TRBD1 or TRBD2 may be the D gene (5 bases each). The DNA of the CDR3 is TGCGCCAGCAGCCAACTAGGGGACGAGACCCAGTACTTC. Translation gives CASSQLGDETQYF.